Shown below are 27 T cell receptor beta chains from a single sample sequenced in a study of CD8 T cells in Susac syndrome. RNA, at roughly 0.45 to 1 ug, was reverse transcribed with random hexamers. One entry per CDR3 protein, called by TCRdb with MiXCR from the immunoSEQ multiplex PCR reads. The table shows over 100,000 distinct CDR3 sequences, with around 94% occurring only once. Sequenced input: CD8+ T cells from PBMCs. All receptors derive from a human donor with Susac syndrome.

This chain joins TRBV25-1 and TRBJ1-2; D unresolved. The V end was cut by 3 bases, the J end by 4 bases, with 9 bases between. The CDR3 is made up of 13 amino acids. The germline V gene encodes CDR1 MGHDK and CDR2 SYGVNS. The CDR3 is CASSDSAAYGYTF. In DNA, the CDR3 is TGTGCCAGCAGTGATAGTGCAGCCTATGGCTACACCTTC.

The chain has TRBV18 and TRBJ2-5; 9 bases align to TRBD1. Losses at the gene ends were 3 bases for V and 5 bases for J; bases not matched to a gene: 4. The length of the CDR3 is 14 residues. The germline V gene encodes CDR1 KGHSH and CDR2 LQKENI. For the CDR3, the DNA is TGTGCCAGCTCACCCGGGACAGGGAGCGAGACCCAGTACTTC. It codes for CASSPGTGSETQYF.

This clonotype turned up a few times. The genes are TRBV3-1 and TRBJ2-1; D is uncertain. This CDR3 has 11 amino acids. With 1 base removed from V and 10 bases from J, the gap between germline ends came to 5 bases. The germline gives CDR1 LGHDT, CDR2 YNNKEL (reference sequence). CDR3 loop: CASSQGREQFF. DNA of the CDR3: TGTGCCAGCAGCCAAGGGCGGGAGCAGTTCTTC.

The chain has TRBV11-2 and TRBJ2-2; D not certain. The ends were cut back, 1 base at V and 4 bases at J, with 7 bases in the middle. CDR1 and CDR2 (germline): SGHAT, FQNNGV. The CDR3 spans 14 residues. The CDR3 loop is CASSLVSGTGELFF. CDR3 coding DNA: TGTGCCAGCAGCTTAGTTAGTGGCACCGGGGAGCTGTTTTTT.

This chain joins TRBV7-6 and TRBJ1-5; D unclear. Deletions cut 2 bases from V and 6 bases from J, with 8 bases between. The CDR3 length is 13 residues. Per the germline V gene, CDR1 is SGHVS and CDR2 is FNYEAQ. The CDR3 DNA reads TGTGCCAGCAGCTTACAGGAAACTCAGCCCCAGCATTTT. Its protein is CASSLQETQPQHF.

The chain couples TRBV10-1 to TRBJ2-7; D remains unclear. The CDR3 is made up of 12 amino acids. Deletions cut 2 bases from V and 4 bases from J, with 6 bases between. Germline CDR1 is WNHNN and CDR2 is SYGVQD (reference sequence). DNA for the CDR3: TGCGCCAGCAGTGAGACCGGTTACGAGCAGTACTTC. Translated, it gives CASSETGYEQYF.

The V and J genes are TRBV3-1 and TRBJ2-5; 7 positions agree with TRBD2. The CDR3 is made up of 14 amino acids. Germline CDR1 LGHDT, CDR2 YNNKEL (reference sequence). Trimming took 1 base from V and 5 from J; bases not matched to a gene: 4. The CDR3 nucleotides are TGTGCCAGCAGCCAAGGGGGAGGGTTCGAGACCCAGTACTTC. Amino acid sequence: CASSQGGGFETQYF.

The chain combines TRBV9 with TRBJ1-6; no clear D. The CDR3 consists of 14 residues. The V gene lost 2 bases and the J gene lost 5 bases, with 8 bases spanning the gap. Germline V lookup: CDR1 SGDLS, CDR2 YYNGEE. The CDR3 loop reads CASSVYSNNSPLHF. The CDR3 DNA sequence: TGTGCCAGCAGCGTGTACAGTAATAATTCACCCCTCCACTTT.

V and J are TRBV3-1 and TRBJ2-7; D tentatively fits TRBD1 or TRBD2 (5 bases each). CDR3 length equals 13 residues. Germline CDR1 LGHDT, CDR2 YNNKEL (reference sequence). The V gene lost 7 bases and the J gene lost 4 bases, with 14 bases spanning the gap. The CDR3: CASTPGTSYEQYF. In DNA form, the CDR3 reads TGTGCCAGCACCCCCGGGACCTCTTACGAGCAGTACTTC.

The genes are TRBV11-2 and TRBJ2-3, with D tentatively TRBD2 (6 bases). V shed 1 base and J shed 3 bases, with 14 bases lying between them. CDR1 and CDR2 from the germline V gene are SGHAT and FQNNGV. CDR3 length: 16 residues. The DNA for the CDR3 is TGTGCCAGCAGCTTAGTGCCCAGACTAGGGACAGATACGCAGTATTTT. The encoded protein is CASSLVPRLGTDTQYF.

The chain combines TRBV19 with TRBJ2-3, with D unresolved. The germline CDR1 and CDR2 sequences are LNHDA and SQIVND (reference sequence). Deletions cut 4 bases from V and 5 bases from J, with 7 bases between. The CDR3 has 12 residues. CDR3 nucleotide sequence: TGTGCCAGTAGTACCCAAGGAGATACGCAGTATTTT. This gives the protein CASSTQGDTQYF.

The chain has TRBV5-1 and TRBJ2-5; tentative D call: TRBD2 (6 bases). Germline loops: CDR1 SGHRS, CDR2 YFSETQ. Trimming left V 0 bases short and J 5 bases short, with 11 bases between. This CDR3 is 14 amino acids long. The DNA of the CDR3 is TGCGCCAGCAGCTTGGGCCTAGCGATGGAGACCCAGTACTTC. Its protein is CASSLGLAMETQYF. The whole variable domain, remainder taken from reference TRBV5-1 and TRBJ2-5, is KAGVTQTPRYLIKTRGQQVTLSCSPISGHRSVSWYQQTPGQGLQFLFEYFSETQRNKGNFPGRFSGRQFSNSRSEMNVSTLELGDSALYLCASSLGLAMETQYFGPGTRLLVL.

This clonotype was seen just once. The chain employs TRBV20-1 and TRBJ2-1; no clear D gene. V was cut by 3 bases and J by 2 bases, with 8 bases left in between. Germline assignment: CDR1 DFQATT and CDR2 SNEGSKA (reference sequence). The CDR3 extends over 13 amino acids. DNA of the CDR3: TGCAGTGCTAGGGAACTTCCCTACAATGAGCAGTTCTTC. This encodes CSARELPYNEQFF.

The CDR3 sequence: CASSFRGAGANVLTF. CDR3 in DNA: TGCGCCAGCAGCTTCCGGGGGGCTGGGGCCAACGTCCTGACTTTC. The chain has TRBV5-1 and TRBJ2-6; 7 bases map to TRBD2. The germline CDR1 and CDR2 sequences are SGHRS and YFSETQ. The length of the CDR3 is 15 residues. J lost 2 bases, V lost 2 bases, and 1 base had no gene match.

V usage is TRBV20-1 and J usage is TRBJ2-1, with unresolved D. V dropped 5 bases and J dropped 7 bases, with 12 bases sitting between them. This CDR3 spans 12 amino acids. CDR1 DFQATT and CDR2 SNEGSKA come from the germline V gene (reference sequence). The CDR3 protein is CSACDSVNEQFF. The DNA of the CDR3 is TGCAGTGCTTGCGATTCGGTGAATGAGCAGTTCTTC.

The V and J genes are TRBV4-2 and TRBJ2-3, with D perhaps TRBD2 (6 bases). Trimming took off 5 bases at V and 0 bases at J, with 9 bases between the two ends. The CDR3 sequence is 14 residues long. Germline CDR1 LGHNA, CDR2 YNFKEQ. The CDR3 region is CASSLGGSTDTQYF. The CDR3 nucleotides are TGTGCCAGCAGCTTAGGAGGGAGCACAGATACGCAGTATTTT.

CDR3 DNA sequence: TGTGCCAGCAGTTTGGGGATCTCTGGGGCCAACGTCCTGACTTTC. Encoded protein: CASSLGISGANVLTF. This chain links TRBV28 with TRBJ2-6; D is ambiguous. Deletions cut 3 bases from V and 0 bases from J, with 6 bases between. CDR1 MDHEN and CDR2 SYDVKM come from the germline V gene. The CDR3 consists of 15 residues.

This sequence joins TRBV7-9 and TRBJ1-5, with 9 positions matching TRBD1. Germline CDR1 is SEHNR and CDR2 is FQNEAQ (reference sequence). With V trimmed by 5 bases and J by 10 bases, 12 bases remained unmatched. This CDR3 region has 15 residues. The CDR3 reads CASSPGTGNFHPQHF. The CDR3 DNA reads TGTGCCAGCAGCCCCGGGACAGGGAATTTTCACCCCCAGCATTTT.

The CDR3 reads CASSFNSVYEQYF. The CDR3, as DNA: TGTGCCAGCAGTTTCAACAGTGTCTACGAGCAGTACTTC. V and J are TRBV27 and TRBJ2-7; D is ambiguous. V lost 3 bases to trimming and J lost 3 bases, with 9 bases between them. CDR1 is MNHEY, CDR2 SMNVEV, per germline (reference sequence). This CDR3 spans 13 amino acids.

The genes are TRBV9 and TRBJ2-7; 7 bases align to TRBD1. The junction had 2 bases not matched to a gene; V was cut back by 0 bases and J by 2 bases. CDR1 and CDR2 (germline): SGDLS, YYNGEE. This CDR3 is built from 14 residues. CDR3 in amino acids: CASSVEGQPYEQYF. The DNA for the CDR3 is TGTGCCAGCAGCGTAGAGGGACAGCCCTACGAGCAGTACTTC. The whole variable domain, filled in from reference TRBV9 and TRBJ2-7, reads DSGVTQTPKHLITATGQRVTLRCSPRSGDLSVYWYQQSLDQGLQFLIQYYNGEERAKGNILERFSAQQFPDLHSELNLSSLELGDSALYFCASSVEGQPYEQYFGPGTRLTVT.

This clonotype was counted a single time. The rearrangement uses TRBV27 and TRBJ1-5; D possibly corresponds to TRBD1 (5 bases). Looked up from germline, CDR1 is MNHEY and CDR2 is SMNVEV (reference sequence). This CDR3 is built from 17 residues. Trimming cost V 5 bases and J 2 bases, with 19 bases left between them. The CDR3 sequence is CASSPQPGLLGNQPQHF. The CDR3, as DNA: TGTGCCAGCAGTCCACAGCCGGGACTCTTAGGCAATCAGCCCCAGCATTTT.

The CDR3 is CASSLGQGTVTDTQYF. The CDR3 nucleotides are TGTGCCAGCAGCTTAGGTCAGGGAACCGTCACAGATACGCAGTATTTT. V gene TRBV7-9 combines with J gene TRBJ2-3; D may be TRBD1 (5 bases). The germline V gene encodes CDR1 SEHNR and CDR2 FQNEAQ (reference sequence). The V and J ends lost 1 base and 2 bases respectively, with 13 bases between them. This CDR3 has 16 residues.

The V call is TRBV28, the J call TRBJ1-1, with D maybe TRBD1 (5 bases). This CDR3 contains 14 residues. Between the trimmed V and J ends, which lost 3 bases and 1 base, there was a span of 9 bases. Germline values: CDR1 MDHEN, CDR2 SYDVKM. The CDR3 coding sequence is TGTGCCAGCAGTTTTCAGGGATGGAACACTGAAGCTTTCTTT. It yields the protein CASSFQGWNTEAFF.

This chain connects TRBV30 to TRBJ2-3; no clear D. V gave up 0 bases and J gave up 4 bases, with 8 bases separating them. The germline CDR1 and CDR2 sequences are GTSNPN and SVGIG (reference sequence). The CDR3 extends over 13 amino acids. The CDR3 protein is CAWSVLAPDTQYF. CDR3 coding DNA: TGTGCCTGGAGTGTGCTGGCCCCAGATACGCAGTATTTT.

V is TRBV11-2 and J is TRBJ2-1; D is uncertain. The CDR3 is 15 amino acids. V lost 2 bases, J lost 3 bases, and 11 bases lay in between. Germline CDR1 reads SGHAT; CDR2 reads FQNNGV. The CDR3 nucleotides are TGTGCCAGCAGCTTATTAGCTGGGGACTACAATGAGCAGTTCTTC. Translating gives CASSLLAGDYNEQFF.

The chain links TRBV15 to TRBJ2-2, with 10 bases that match TRBD1. Germline-derived CDR1 and CDR2 are LNHNV and YYDKDF (reference sequence). This CDR3 region has 16 residues. J lost 8 bases, V lost 3 bases, and 9 bases had no gene match. CDR3 amino acids: CATSSRDRGEGGELFF. Here the CDR3 DNA reads TGTGCCACCAGCAGCCGGGACAGGGGAGAAGGGGGGGAGCTGTTTTTT.

The chain joins TRBV7-6 to TRBJ2-2; D unresolved. This CDR3 has 16 amino acids. Germline loops: CDR1 SGHVS, CDR2 FNYEAQ. Trimming took off 1 base at V and 0 bases at J, with 9 bases between the two ends. Here the CDR3 DNA reads TGTGCCAGCAGCTTAGTCCCTTTCCCGAACACCGGGGAGCTGTTTTTT. It specifies CASSLVPFPNTGELFF.